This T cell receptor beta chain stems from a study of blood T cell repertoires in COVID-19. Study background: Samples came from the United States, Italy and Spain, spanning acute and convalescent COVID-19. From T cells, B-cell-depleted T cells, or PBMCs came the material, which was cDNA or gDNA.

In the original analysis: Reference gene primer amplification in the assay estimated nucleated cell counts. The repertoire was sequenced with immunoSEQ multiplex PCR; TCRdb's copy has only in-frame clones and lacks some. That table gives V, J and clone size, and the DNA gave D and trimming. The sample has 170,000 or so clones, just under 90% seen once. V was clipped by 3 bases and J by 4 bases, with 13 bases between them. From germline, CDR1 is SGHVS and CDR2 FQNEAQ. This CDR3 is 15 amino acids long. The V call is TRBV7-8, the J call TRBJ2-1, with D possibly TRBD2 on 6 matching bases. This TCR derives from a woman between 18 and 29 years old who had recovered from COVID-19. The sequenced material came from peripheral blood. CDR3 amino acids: CASSFIADLYNEQFF. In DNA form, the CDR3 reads TGTGCCAGCAGCTTTATAGCGGACTTGTACAATGAGCAGTTCTTC.